A selection of T cell receptor beta chains follows, all from one sample in a study of T cell responses to AZD1222 COVID-19 vaccine. Libraries were prepared by immunoSEQ multiplex PCR; TCRdb keeps only in-frame clonotypes and omits some of them. The profile shows about 150,000 clones, 80% to 90% of them singletons. The source material was peripheral blood, sampled on day 0 of AZD1222 vaccination. Every receptor here comes from an adult in good health. Both conserved end residues are part of each CDR3. A D gene is named only where the DNA matches it firmly. Clone size is given for some rows only: seen once, a few or many times, or a class if the clone is expanded.

d_gene	v_gene	abundance	j_gene	CDR3aa	CDR3nt
-	TRBV7-9	once	TRBJ1-1	CASSLRGGTEAFF	TGTGCCAGCAGCTTGCGGGGAGGGACTGAAGCTTTCTTT
-	TRBV29-1	-	TRBJ2-5	CSVELLQETQYF	TGCAGCGTTGAATTACTACAAGAGACCCAGTACTTC
-	TRBV7-9	once	TRBJ1-2	CASSEQAPGGYTF	TGTGCCAGCAGCGAACAGGCTCCCGGTGGCTACACCTTC
-	TRBV19	-	TRBJ1-1	CASRNTLGRFGAEAFF	TGTGCCAGTAGGAACACCCTTGGGCGGTTTGGCGCTGAAGCTTTCTTT
-	TRBV20-1	-	TRBJ1-2	CSALDNGYTF	TGCAGTGCACTGGACAACGGCTACACCTTC
-	TRBV5-1	-	TRBJ1-6	CASSSRGVRDSPLHF	TGCGCCAGCAGCTCCCGGGGGGTTCGGGATTCACCCCTCCACTTT
-	TRBV4-2	-	TRBJ2-7	CASSQEEVGVISYEQYF	TGTGCCAGCAGCCAAGAAGAGGTGGGGGTCATCTCCTACGAGCAGTACTTC
-	TRBV29-1	-	TRBJ2-2	CSAFSGSSNTGELFF	TGCAGCGCGTTTAGCGGCTCGTCGAACACCGGGGAGCTGTTTTTT
-	TRBV28	once	TRBJ1-2	CASSLRLGTNYGYTF	TGTGCCAGCAGCTTACGGTTGGGGACCAACTATGGCTACACCTTC
-	TRBV28	-	TRBJ1-1	CASSPGNTEAFF	TGTGCCAGCAGTCCAGGGAACACTGAAGCTTTCTTT
-	TRBV19	-	TRBJ1-5	CASSIEGMTQHF	TGTGCCAGTAGTATAGAGGGCATGACCCAGCATTTT
TRBD1	TRBV3-1/TRBV3-2	-	TRBJ1-2	CASSHLRGLNYGYTF	TGTGCCAGCAGCCATCTCAGGGGGCTGAACTATGGCTACACCTTC
-	TRBV30	-	TRBJ1-3	CAWSVRGRSSGNTIYF	TGTGCCTGGAGTGTTAGAGGAAGATCATCTGGAAACACCATATATTTT
-	TRBV9	-	TRBJ1-2	CASSVAYGASSGYTF	TGTGCCAGCAGCGTAGCTTACGGGGCGTCCAGTGGCTACACCTTC
-	TRBV18	-	TRBJ2-7	CASSPPTGITYEQYF	TGTGCCAGCTCACCACCCACTGGGATCACCTACGAGCAGTACTTC
-	TRBV7-2	-	TRBJ2-1	CASSFSASNNEQFF	TGTGCCAGCAGCTTCTCAGCGAGTAACAATGAGCAGTTCTTC
-	TRBV15	once	TRBJ2-1	CATSRTPQRASSYNEQFF	TGTGCCACCAGCAGAACCCCTCAGCGGGCCAGCTCCTACAATGAGCAGTTCTTC
-	TRBV2	-	TRBJ2-1	CASSEQEGTSYNEQFF	TGTGCCAGCAGTGAACAAGAGGGGACCTCCTACAATGAGCAGTTCTTC
-	TRBV28	-	TRBJ1-4	CASRSGATNEKLFF	TGTGCCAGCAGGTCAGGGGCAACTAATGAAAAACTGTTTTTT
-	TRBV3-1/TRBV3-2	few	TRBJ2-7	CASSHPSSYEQYF	TGTGCCAGCAGCCACCCCAGCTCCTACGAGCAGTACTTC
-	TRBV5-6	-	TRBJ1-3	CASSFQGSSGNTIYF	TGTGCCAGCAGCTTCCAGGGCAGCTCTGGAAACACCATATATTTT
-	TRBV24-1	-	TRBJ2-5	CATSDSYQETQYF	TGTGCCACCAGTGACTCGTACCAAGAGACCCAGTACTTC
-	TRBV19	few	TRBJ2-7	CASSRADSYEQYF	TGTGCCAGTAGTAGAGCAGACAGCTACGAGCAGTACTTC
-	TRBV7-2	once	TRBJ1-1	CASSPTGRGTEAFF	TGTGCCAGCAGCCCCACGGGGCGGGGGACTGAAGCTTTCTTT
TRBD1	TRBV10-1	-	TRBJ2-7	CASSSATGREQYF	TGCGCCAGCAGCTCCGCGACAGGGCGCGAGCAGTACTTC
TRBD1	TRBV7-2	few	TRBJ1-5	CASRAQGGDQPQHF	TGTGCCAGCAGGGCCCAGGGGGGCGATCAGCCCCAGCATTTT
-	TRBV5-1	-	TRBJ2-6	CASSKDGSPGANVLTF	TGCGCCAGCAGCAAGGACGGATCCCCTGGGGCCAACGTCCTGACTTTC
-	TRBV20-1	-	TRBJ1-1	CSARAWEEAFF	TGCAGTGCTAGAGCCTGGGAAGAAGCTTTCTTT
-	TRBV10-1	-	TRBJ1-1	CASSEQLNTEAFF	TGCGCCAGCAGTGAACAGTTGAACACTGAAGCTTTCTTT
-	TRBV5-1	-	TRBJ1-4	CASSFHTGLEKLFF	TGCGCCAGCAGCTTCCACACCGGGCTTGAAAAACTGTTTTTT
TRBD2	TRBV5-6	-	TRBJ2-3	CASSLVGSGGFTDTQYF	TGTGCCAGCAGCTTGGTGGGTAGCGGGGGGTTCACAGATACGCAGTATTTT
TRBD1	TRBV29-1	-	TRBJ1-2	CSLTGEDRAPLYGYTF	TGCAGCTTGACAGGGGAAGACAGGGCGCCCCTCTATGGCTACACCTTC
TRBD1	TRBV2	-	TRBJ1-4	CASRPGQVNEKLFF	TGTGCCAGCAGGCCGGGACAGGTTAATGAAAAACTGTTTTTT
-	TRBV7-6	-	TRBJ1-6	CASSLVPDSYNSPLHF	TGTGCCAGCAGCTTAGTCCCAGACTCCTATAATTCACCCCTCCACTTT
TRBD1	TRBV9	-	TRBJ1-1	CASSPTGANTEAFF	TGTGCCAGCAGCCCGACAGGGGCGAACACTGAAGCTTTCTTT
TRBD1	TRBV5-1	-	TRBJ1-2	CASRAGTGDYGYTF	TGCGCCAGCAGAGCAGGGACAGGGGACTATGGCTACACCTTC
TRBD1	TRBV7-9	-	TRBJ1-5	CASSSGQLNQPQHF	TGTGCCAGCAGCTCGGGACAGCTCAATCAGCCCCAGCATTTT
TRBD1	TRBV5-1	-	TRBJ1-1	CASSWRTGGPRGMNTEAFF	TGCGCCAGCAGCTGGCGAACAGGGGGCCCGCGGGGTATGAACACTGAAGCTTTCTTT
-	TRBV28	-	TRBJ2-1	CASSLPGTSRVEQFF	TGTGCCAGCAGCCTTCCCGGGACATCCCGGGTTGAGCAGTTCTTC
TRBD2	TRBV12-3/TRBV12-4	-	TRBJ2-3	CASKLAGGSAHF	TGTGCCAGCAAACTAGCGGGAGGTTCTGCTCATTTT
-	TRBV6-5	-	TRBJ1-3	CASSYVGGRGNTIYF	TGTGCCAGCAGTTACGTAGGGGGGCGCGGAAACACCATATATTTT
-	TRBV4-2	-	TRBJ1-5	CASSQARTNQPQHF	TGTGCCAGCAGCCAAGCAAGGACGAATCAGCCCCAGCATTTT
-	TRBV15	-	TRBJ1-1	CATSRGTENTEAFF	TGTGCCACCAGCAGAGGAACCGAAAACACTGAAGCTTTCTTT
TRBD1	TRBV3-1/TRBV3-2	-	TRBJ2-3	CASSSRTGTDTQYF	TGTGCCAGCAGCTCGAGGACAGGAACAGATACGCAGTATTTT
-	TRBV9	-	TRBJ1-6	CASSVAQGLGSPLHF	TGTGCCAGCAGCGTAGCGCAGGGGTTAGGTTCACCCCTCCACTTT
-	TRBV2	-	TRBJ1-6	CASSEVGPLRGSPLHF	TGTGCCAGCAGTGAAGTCGGCCCCCTGAGAGGTTCACCCCTCCACTTT
TRBD1	TRBV19	-	TRBJ2-7	CASRYQGGGQGYEQYF	TGTGCCAGTAGGTATCAAGGTGGGGGACAGGGCTACGAGCAGTACTTC
-	TRBV11-1	-	TRBJ2-3	CASSPRGGHTDTQYF	TGTGCCAGCAGCCCGAGGGGTGGGCACACAGATACGCAGTATTTT
-	TRBV6-4	once	TRBJ2-2	CASSDSPEGPTGELFF	TGTGCCAGCAGTGACTCCCCCGAGGGCCCCACCGGGGAGCTGTTTTTT
-	TRBV11-3	-	TRBJ1-1	CASSLVGRGNTEAFF	TGTGCCAGCAGCTTAGTAGGCAGGGGGAACACTGAAGCTTTCTTT
-	TRBV7-8	-	TRBJ1-3	CASSLLTGHYF	TGTGCCAGCAGCTTATTAACGGGGCACTATTTT
-	TRBV24-1	-	TRBJ2-3	CATSDPDSASTDTQYF	TGTGCCACCAGTGATCCAGATAGTGCTAGCACAGATACGCAGTATTTT
TRBD2	TRBV11-2	-	TRBJ2-7	CASSLEISGGGSYEQYF	TGTGCCAGCAGCTTAGAGATCTCGGGAGGGGGCTCCTACGAGCAGTACTTC
-	TRBV28	-	TRBJ1-1	CASNGLPNTEAFF	TGTGCCAGCAACGGACTTCCGAACACTGAAGCTTTCTTT
-	TRBV18	-	TRBJ1-1	CASSPTGTRPAEAFF	TGTGCCAGCTCACCAACCGGGACACGACCAGCTGAAGCTTTCTTT
-	TRBV9	-	TRBJ2-1	CASSLGGRGNEQFF	TGTGCCAGCAGCCTTGGGGGGAGAGGGAATGAGCAGTTCTTC
TRBD1	TRBV28	-	TRBJ2-7	CASSTTGTGSYEQYF	TGTGCCAGCAGTACCACCGGGACAGGCTCCTACGAGCAGTACTTC
-	TRBV9	once	TRBJ2-3	CASSVAGALSGDTQYF	TGTGCCAGCAGCGTAGCAGGAGCCCTTAGCGGAGATACGCAGTATTTT
-	TRBV11-3	-	TRBJ2-7	CASSSGPQSSYEQYF	TGTGCCAGCAGCTCAGGACCCCAGAGCTCCTACGAGCAGTACTTC
-	TRBV29-1	-	TRBJ1-2	CSVGGPLSDGYTF	TGCAGCGTTGGGGGGCCCTTGTCCGATGGCTACACCTTC